What follows describes a single T cell receptor (beta chain). The antigen remains undetermined. These data come from a study of response to subunit inactivated influenza vaccine. V shed 2 bases and J shed 5 bases, with 7 bases lying between them. Germline CDR1 reads MGHDK; CDR2 reads SYGVNS. This CDR3 is 13 amino acids long. TCRdb reprocessed the RT-PCR reads with MiXCR, giving one entry per CDR3 protein. The repertoire consists of about 300,000 distinct CDR3 sequences, with around 22% occurring once and the leading ten covering 10%. General observations from the study: Few new T cells, the authors suggested, are recruited by each seasonal influenza vaccination.

This sequence was found in a man aged 45 to 75 who received an inactivated influenza vaccine. This chain connects TRBV25-1 to TRBJ2-4; D is undetermined. The material sequenced was PBMCs from blood, taken less than 22 months after vaccination. The CDR3 is CASSEPNENIQYF. CDR3 DNA sequence: TGTGCCAGCAGTGAACCGAATGAAAACATTCAGTACTTC. The full variable domain, in which reference TRBV25-1 and TRBJ2-4 provide the parts outside the CDR3, is EADIYQTPRYLVIGTGKKITLECSQTMGHDKMYWYQQDPGMELHLIHYSYGVNSTEKGDLSSESTVSRIRTEHFPLTLESARPSHTSQYLCASSEPNENIQYFGAGTRLSVL.